At least ten counts were recorded for the clone carrying this T cell receptor beta chain. Its antigen is still unknown. One entry per CDR3 protein, called by TCRdb with MiXCR from the reads. This table has about a million distinct CDR3 sequences, 25% to 40% appearing once. The data were obtained in a study of T cell repertoires in cytomegalovirus infection. Background on the study: Through public TCR beta signatures, both CMV infection and matching HLA type were indicated.

Germline-derived CDR1 and CDR2 are SGHVS and FNYEAQ. The CDR3 is made up of 14 amino acids. With 6 bases removed from V and 9 bases from J, the gap between germline ends came to 15 bases. The study's findings and limits: Carriers of CMV plus the relevant HLA were identified by cumulative public TCR beta family frequency.

The chain links TRBV7-6 to TRBJ1-6; no reliable D call. The material was cultured CD8+ T cells from PBMCs, obtained from culture after CMV antigen stimulation. This TCR derives from a human donor in good health (CMV status not recorded). Some clones in this sample may be carry-over from other donors' samples. CDR3 coding DNA: TGTGCCAGCAGGACCCGGGTTCCTGGTTCACCCCTCCACTTT. It specifies CASRTRVPGSPLHF.